Following are 19 T cell receptor beta chains from one sample sequenced in a study of graft-versus-host responses after intestinal transplantation. Profiling relied on immunoSEQ multiplex PCR, and the TCRdb table lists in-frame clones only, not all of them. The table has more than 95,000 clones, about nine tenths seen once; the top ten hold roughly 0.2%. No antigen is known for these receptors. Source: unstimulated CD4+ T cells sorted from spleen or lymph node cells, taken before intestinal transplant. The receptors here all came from a human donor who received an intestinal transplant.

This chain connects TRBV6-1 to TRBJ2-5; D gene ambiguous. Trimming pared 5 bases from V and 5 bases from J, leaving 9 bases between. CDR3 length: 12 amino acids. In germline, CDR1 is MNHNS, CDR2 SASEGT. CDR3: CASSFIGETQYF. The CDR3 nucleotides read TGTGCCAGCAGTTTCATCGGGGAGACCCAGTACTTC.

The CDR3 here is CAWSQGNTEAFF. CDR3 sequence (DNA): TGTGCCTGGAGTCAGGGGAACACTGAAGCTTTCTTT. The chain carries TRBV30 and TRBJ1-1, with D tentatively TRBD1 (5 bases). Between the trimmed V and J ends, which lost 2 bases and 1 base, there was a span of 5 bases. Germline CDR1 GTSNPN, CDR2 SVGIG (reference sequence). The CDR3 has 12 residues. The entire variable domain, with the rest obtained from reference TRBV30 and TRBJ1-1, is as follows: SQTIHQWPATLVQPVGSPLSLECTVEGTSNPNLYWYRQAAGRGLQLLFYSVGIGQISSEVPQNLSASRPQDRQFILSSKKLLLSDSGFYLCAWSQGNTEAFFGQGTRLTVV.

The chain links TRBV19 to TRBJ1-5; 7 bases align to TRBD1. V was pared by 9 bases and J by 3 bases, with 8 bases of the junction left unmatched. Per the germline V gene, CDR1 is LNHDA and CDR2 is SQIVND (reference sequence). This CDR3 comprises 14 residues. CDR3 nucleotide sequence: TGTGCCAGCGACCCGACAGGGTACAATCAGCCCCAGCATTTT. Its translation is CASDPTGYNQPQHF. Full variable domain (missing parts from reference TRBV19 and TRBJ1-5): DGGITQSPKYLFRKEGQNVTLSCEQNLNHDAMYWYRQDPGQGLRLIYYSQIVNDFQKGDIAEGYSVSREKKESFPLTVTSAQKNPTAFYLCASDPTGYNQPQHFGDGTRLSIL.

The chain combines TRBV30 with TRBJ1-1, with D tentatively TRBD1 (5 bases). The CDR3 loop spans 13 amino acids. Per germline, CDR1 GTSNPN and CDR2 SVGIG (reference sequence). Trimming took off 3 bases at V and 1 base at J, with 9 bases between the two ends. The CDR3 nucleotides are TGTGCCTGGAGAGGACATCCGAACACTGAAGCTTTCTTT. Translation: CAWRGHPNTEAFF.

The gene calls are TRBV18 and TRBJ2-2; 10 nucleotides line up with TRBD1. V trimming: 5 bases; J trimming: 5 bases; junction bases outside the gene matches: 5. Per germline, CDR1 KGHSH and CDR2 LQKENI. The CDR3 is 15 amino acids. Written as DNA, the CDR3 is TGTGCCAGCTCAGCGACAGGGGGCCGAACCGGGGAGCTGTTTTTT. It translates to CASSATGGRTGELFF. Filled out from reference TRBV18 and TRBJ2-2, the complete variable domain reads NAGVMQNPRHLVRRRGQEARLRCSPMKGHSHVYWYRQLPEEGLKFMVYLQKENIIDESGMPKERFSAEFPKEGPSILRIQQVVRGDSAAYFCASSATGGRTGELFFGEGSRLTVL.

J is TRBJ1-5 and V is TRBV27; D is perhaps TRBD1 (6 bases). Trimming stripped 7 bases from V and 4 bases from J, with 20 bases between. This CDR3 is 16 amino acids long. From germline, CDR1 is MNHEY and CDR2 SMNVEV (reference sequence). Here the CDR3 reads CASKGTAEGGNQPQHF. As DNA, the CDR3 is TGTGCCAGCAAAGGGACGGCGGAGGGGGGGAATCAGCCCCAGCATTTT.

This clone was recorded once. The rearrangement links TRBV5-6 to TRBJ1-2, with 9 bases matching TRBD1. The V segment lost 3 bases and the J segment 11 bases; nucleotides outside the gene matches: 5. Germline loops: CDR1 SGHDT, CDR2 YYEEEE. CDR3 length: 12 amino acids. The CDR3 coding sequence is TGTGCCAGCAGCTGGGGACAGGGATTTTACACCTTC. Encoded protein: CASSWGQGFYTF.

The V gene is TRBV9, the J gene TRBJ1-4; 9 bases line up with TRBD1. In germline, CDR1 is SGDLS, CDR2 YYNGEE. Unmatched junction bases numbered 11, after V lost 0 bases and J lost 8 bases. The CDR3 is 17 amino acids. CDR3 protein: CASSVGLGDRVGEKLFF. As DNA, the CDR3 is TGTGCCAGCAGCGTAGGATTAGGGGACAGGGTAGGGGAAAAACTGTTTTTT.

The CDR3 loop is CASSQIAGASTDTQYF. CDR3 nucleotide sequence: TGTGCCAGCTCACAAATAGCGGGGGCCAGCACAGATACGCAGTATTTT. This chain links TRBV18 with TRBJ2-3; 9 nucleotides match TRBD2. The junction had 5 bases not matched to a gene; V was cut back by 4 bases and J by 0 bases. The germline gives CDR1 KGHSH, CDR2 LQKENI. This CDR3 contains 16 residues.

The rearrangement uses TRBV10-2 and TRBJ2-5; 10 nucleotides align to TRBD2. Looked up from germline, CDR1 is WSHSY and CDR2 is SAAADI. This CDR3 spans 16 amino acids. The J segment lost 5 bases and the V segment lost 3 bases, leaving 9 bases of the junction unmatched. The CDR3 nucleotides read TGCGCCAGCAGTGATGGAGCGGGGGGGCTCCCTGAGACCCAGTACTTC. This translates into CASSDGAGGLPETQYF.

The chain joins TRBV30 to TRBJ1-4; D remains ambiguous. This CDR3 region has 14 residues. Trimming stripped 5 bases from V and 4 bases from J, with 14 bases between. The V gene's germline CDR1 is GTSNPN and CDR2 SVGIG (reference sequence). CDR3 nucleotides: TGTGCCTGGGGTGGAGGAGGATTTAATGAAAAACTGTTTTTT. Residues: CAWGGGGFNEKLFF.

The V gene is TRBV15, the J gene TRBJ2-3; maybe TRBD1 (6 bases). CDR3 size: 13 residues. The germline gives CDR1 LNHNV, CDR2 YYDKDF (reference sequence). V was clipped by 6 bases and J by 8 bases, with 15 bases between them. CDR3 loop: CATSAGGPGTQYF. CDR3 nucleotides: TGTGCCACCAGTGCTGGGGGCCCTGGTACGCAGTATTTT. The variable domain in full, completed from reference TRBV15 and TRBJ2-3, reads DAMVIQNPRYQVTQFGKPVTLSCSQTLNHNVMYWYQQKSSQAPKLLFHYYDKDFNNEADTPDNFQSRRPNTSFCFLDIRSPGLGDTAMYLCATSAGGPGTQYFGPGTRLTVL.

The chain combines TRBV19 with TRBJ2-7; 10 bases fit TRBD1. This CDR3 is built from 15 residues. With 5 bases clipped from V and 3 bases from J, the junction kept 7 bases outside the gene matches. Germline V gene data show CDR1 as LNHDA and CDR2 as SQIVND (reference sequence). CDR3 nucleotide sequence: TGTGCCAGTAGTCCCCGACAGGGGGCTCGCTACGAGCAGTACTTC. Encoded protein: CASSPRQGARYEQYF.

The chain is built from TRBV7-2 and TRBJ1-2; D gene ambiguous. Between the trimmed V and J ends, which lost 2 bases and 5 bases, there was a span of 6 bases. The CDR3 has 12 amino acids. Germline CDR1 reads SGHTA; CDR2 reads FQGNSA. CDR3 bases: TGTGCCAGCAGCTTAATGACATATGGCTACACCTTC. Translating gives CASSLMTYGYTF.

The CDR3 DNA reads TGCGCCAGCAGCGACCAGGCAAGCACAGATACGCAGTATTTT. Its translation: CASSDQASTDTQYF. The genes are TRBV5-1 and TRBJ2-3; D remains ambiguous. Trimming took off 4 bases at V and 0 bases at J, with 9 bases between the two ends. This CDR3 spans 14 amino acids. Germline V lookup: CDR1 SGHRS, CDR2 YFSETQ.

The chain recombines TRBV4-1 with TRBJ2-5; 12 bases match TRBD2. The CDR3 sequence is 17 residues long. Trimming removed 0 bases from V and 2 bases from J; junction bases left unmatched: 4. The germline CDR1 and CDR2 sequences are MGHRA and YSYEKL. The CDR3 bases are TGCGCCAGCAGCCAAGATCCGACTAGCGGGAGTCAAGAGACCCAGTACTTC. Protein product: CASSQDPTSGSQETQYF.

The J gene is TRBJ1-5, the V gene TRBV2; D gene ambiguous. V shed 11 bases and J shed 3 bases, with 14 bases lying between them. Germline V lookup: CDR1 SNHLY, CDR2 FYNNEI. This CDR3 contains 13 residues. The CDR3 region is CASQNGNNQPQHF. As DNA, the CDR3 is TGTGCCTCCCAAAACGGGAACAATCAGCCCCAGCATTTT.

The chain couples TRBV11-3 to TRBJ2-2; D not certain. This CDR3 spans 13 amino acids. Trimming pared 5 bases from V and 6 bases from J, leaving 10 bases between. Germline V gene data show CDR1 as SGHNT and CDR2 as YENEEA. CDR3 bases: TGTGCCAGCAGCCCCAGTTCAGCCGGGGAGCTGTTTTTT. Protein: CASSPSSAGELFF.

The chain is built from TRBV9 and TRBJ2-2; 8 positions match TRBD2. Germline-derived CDR1 and CDR2 are SGDLS and YYNGEE. V dropped 0 bases and J dropped 4; count of bases not matched to a gene: 5. CDR3 length: 16 residues. The CDR3 spells CASSVDPGGGTGELFF. In nucleotides, the CDR3 is TGTGCCAGCAGCGTAGATCCGGGGGGGGGCACCGGGGAGCTGTTTTTT. Using reference TRBV9 and TRBJ2-2 for the parts outside the CDR3, the full variable domain is DSGVTQTPKHLITATGQRVTLRCSPRSGDLSVYWYQQSLDQGLQFLIQYYNGEERAKGNILERFSAQQFPDLHSELNLSSLELGDSALYFCASSVDPGGGTGELFFGEGSRLTVL.